The source of this T cell receptor beta chain is a study of blood T cell repertoires in COVID-19. Background on the study: Nucleic acid was either cDNA or gDNA, and it came from T cells, B-cell-depleted T cells, or PBMCs.

Repertoires were generated with immunoSEQ multiplex PCR, while TCRdb's copy carries only in-frame clones and drops some. The sample records approximately 150,000 clones, more than 80% being singletons. Germline V gene lookup returns CDR1 MNHEY and CDR2 SVGEGT. CDR3 length: 17 amino acids. Trimming removed 2 bases from V and 5 bases from J, with 18 bases in between. The receptor's source is a human donor in a cohort sampled during active COVID-19. The chain carries TRBV6-2 or TRBV6-3 and TRBJ2-2, with D maybe TRBD1 (6 bases). Sequencing was done on a sample of peripheral blood. CDR3 DNA sequence: TGTGCCAGCAGTTACGTTTTAGGGCAGGGGCCAACCGGGGAGCTGTTTTTT. Its translation is CASSYVLGQGPTGELFF.